This T cell receptor (beta chain) was observed in a study of blood T cells in healthy people across ages. Study observations and caveats: Per-million-T-cell TCR beta diversity fell roughly linearly with age. In long-lived donors, naive CD4+ cell counts and diversity exceeded those of aged donors.

This clonotype was detected a few times. Its antigen is still unknown. Primed by a sample-barcoded 5' primer and a J-beta primer mix, a second PCR proceeded for roughly 7 to 12 cycles. TCRdb ran MiXCR on the 5' RACE reads and lists one entry per CDR3 protein. The sample carries approximately 800,000 distinct CDR3 sequences, roughly 25% recorded once. These data also featured in a second study, about T cells of mothers and their children. From that paper: Each mother yielded more than 8.5 million TCR beta CDR3 reads. Each child yielded roughly 2.9 million reads.

The sequence derives from a boy under 18 in good health. The sequencing sample was made of blood.

The CDR3 sequence is CASSFPGTQETQYF. The CDR3 DNA is TGCGCCAGCAGCTTTCCGGGGACCCAAGAGACCCAGTACTTC. The gene calls are TRBV5-1 and TRBJ2-5; D possibly matches TRBD1 or TRBD2 (5 bases each). The CDR3 runs to 14 residues. V lost 2 bases and J 1 base, leaving 9 bases between the germline ends. Germline CDR1 is SGHRS and CDR2 is YFSETQ.